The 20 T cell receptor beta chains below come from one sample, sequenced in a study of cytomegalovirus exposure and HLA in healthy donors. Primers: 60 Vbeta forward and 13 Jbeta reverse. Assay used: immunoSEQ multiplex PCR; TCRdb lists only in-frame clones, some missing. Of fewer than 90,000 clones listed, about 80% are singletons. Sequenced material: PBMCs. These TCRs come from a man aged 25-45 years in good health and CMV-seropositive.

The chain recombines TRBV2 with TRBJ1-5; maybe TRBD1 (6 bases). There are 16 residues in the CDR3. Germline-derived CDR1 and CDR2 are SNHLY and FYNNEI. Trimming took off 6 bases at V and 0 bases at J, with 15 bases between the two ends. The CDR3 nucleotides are TGTGCCAGCAGCTCCGACAGGTTCTATAGCAATCAGCCCCAGCATTTT. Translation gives CASSSDRFYSNQPQHF.

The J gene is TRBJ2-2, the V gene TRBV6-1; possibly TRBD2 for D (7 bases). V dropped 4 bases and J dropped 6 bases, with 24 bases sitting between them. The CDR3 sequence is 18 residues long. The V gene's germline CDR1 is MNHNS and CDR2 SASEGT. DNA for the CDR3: TGTGCCAGCAGTGCCATCCCCGGGGGGCAGGGCACCGCCGGGGAGCTGTTTTTT. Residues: CASSAIPGGQGTAGELFF.

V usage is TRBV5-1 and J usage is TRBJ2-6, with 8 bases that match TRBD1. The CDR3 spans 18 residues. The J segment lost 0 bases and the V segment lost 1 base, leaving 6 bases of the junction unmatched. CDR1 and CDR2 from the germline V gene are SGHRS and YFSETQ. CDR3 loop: CASSLHPTGGSGANVLTF. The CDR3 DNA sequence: TGCGCCAGCAGCTTGCATCCTACAGGGGGCTCTGGGGCCAACGTCCTGACTTTC.

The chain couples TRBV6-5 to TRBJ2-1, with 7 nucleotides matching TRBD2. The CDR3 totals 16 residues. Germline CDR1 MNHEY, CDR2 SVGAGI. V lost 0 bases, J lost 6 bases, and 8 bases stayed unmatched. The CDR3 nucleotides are TGTGCCAGCAGTTACTCTAGCGGGCGACGGGGCAATGAGCAGTTCTTC. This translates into CASSYSSGRRGNEQFF.

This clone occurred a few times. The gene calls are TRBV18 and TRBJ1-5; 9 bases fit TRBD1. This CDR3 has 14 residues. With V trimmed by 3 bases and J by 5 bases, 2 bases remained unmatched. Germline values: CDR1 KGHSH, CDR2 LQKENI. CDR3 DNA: TGTGCCAGCTCACCGGGACAGGGAGATCAGCCCCAGCATTTT. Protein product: CASSPGQGDQPQHF.

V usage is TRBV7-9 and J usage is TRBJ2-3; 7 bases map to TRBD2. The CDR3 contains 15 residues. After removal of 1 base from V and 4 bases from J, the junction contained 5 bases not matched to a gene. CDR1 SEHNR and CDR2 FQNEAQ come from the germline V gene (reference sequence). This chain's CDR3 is CASSLEPGRADTQYF. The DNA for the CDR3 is TGTGCCAGCAGCTTAGAGCCAGGGAGGGCAGATACGCAGTATTTT.

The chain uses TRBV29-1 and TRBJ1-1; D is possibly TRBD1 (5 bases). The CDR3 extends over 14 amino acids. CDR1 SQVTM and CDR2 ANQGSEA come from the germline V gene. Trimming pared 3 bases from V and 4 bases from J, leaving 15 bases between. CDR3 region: CSVDGGLPSTEAFF. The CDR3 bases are TGCAGCGTTGACGGGGGACTCCCGAGCACTGAAGCTTTCTTT.

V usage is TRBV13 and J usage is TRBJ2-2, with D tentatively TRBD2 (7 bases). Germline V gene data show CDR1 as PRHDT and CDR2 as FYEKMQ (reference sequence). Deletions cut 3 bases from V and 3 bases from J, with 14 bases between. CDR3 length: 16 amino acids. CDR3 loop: CASSLGPGGHTGELFF. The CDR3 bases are TGTGCCAGCAGCTTGGGTCCGGGGGGCCACACCGGGGAGCTGTTTTTT. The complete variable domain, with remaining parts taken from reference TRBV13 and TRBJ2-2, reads AAGVIQSPRHLIKEKRETATLKCYPIPRHDTVYWYQQGPGQDPQFLISFYEKMQSDKGSIPDRFSAQQFSDYHSELNMSSLELGDSALYFCASSLGPGGHTGELFFGEGSRLTVL.

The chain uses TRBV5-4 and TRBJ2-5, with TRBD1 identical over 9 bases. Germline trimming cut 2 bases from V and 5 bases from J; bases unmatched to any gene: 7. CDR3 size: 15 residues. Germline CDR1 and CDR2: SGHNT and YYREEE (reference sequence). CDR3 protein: CASSLRRQGGETQYF. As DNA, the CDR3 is TGTGCCAGCAGCTTACGGCGACAGGGGGGTGAGACCCAGTACTTC.

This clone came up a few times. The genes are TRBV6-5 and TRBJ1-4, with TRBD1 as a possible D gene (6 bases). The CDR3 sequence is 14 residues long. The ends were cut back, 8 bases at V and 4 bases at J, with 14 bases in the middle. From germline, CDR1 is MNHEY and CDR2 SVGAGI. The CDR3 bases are TGTGCCAGCCGTAGGGACATTGGTAATGAAAAACTGTTTTTT. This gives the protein CASRRDIGNEKLFF.

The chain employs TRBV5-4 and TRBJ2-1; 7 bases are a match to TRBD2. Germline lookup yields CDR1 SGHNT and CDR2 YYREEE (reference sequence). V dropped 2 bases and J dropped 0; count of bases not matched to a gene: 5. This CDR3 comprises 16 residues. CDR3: CASSLRAGSSYNEQFF. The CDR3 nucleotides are TGTGCCAGCAGCTTAAGAGCGGGGAGCTCCTACAATGAGCAGTTCTTC.

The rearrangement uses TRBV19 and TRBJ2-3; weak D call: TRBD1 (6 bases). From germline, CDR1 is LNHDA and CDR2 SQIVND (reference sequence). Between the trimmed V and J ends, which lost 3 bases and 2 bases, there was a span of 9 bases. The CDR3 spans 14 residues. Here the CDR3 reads CASSIRGFTDTQYF. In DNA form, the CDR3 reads TGTGCCAGTAGTATCAGGGGATTCACAGATACGCAGTATTTT.

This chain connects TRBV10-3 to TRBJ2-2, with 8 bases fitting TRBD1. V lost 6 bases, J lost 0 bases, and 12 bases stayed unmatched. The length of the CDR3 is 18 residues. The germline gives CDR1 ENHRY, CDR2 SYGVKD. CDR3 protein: CAIRAGQAHGSNTGELFF. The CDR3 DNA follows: TGTGCCATCAGGGCGGGACAGGCACACGGCTCGAACACCGGGGAGCTGTTTTTT.

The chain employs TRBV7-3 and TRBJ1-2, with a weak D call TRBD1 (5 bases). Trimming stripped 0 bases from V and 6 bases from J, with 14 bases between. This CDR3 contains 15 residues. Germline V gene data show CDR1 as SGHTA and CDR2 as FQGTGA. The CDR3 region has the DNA TGTGCCAGCAGCTTAACGGTTGGGACTGCGGATGGCTACACCTTC. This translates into CASSLTVGTADGYTF. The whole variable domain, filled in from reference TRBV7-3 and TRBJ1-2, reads GAGVSQTPSNKVTEKGKYVELRCDPISGHTALYWYRQSLGQGPEFLIYFQGTGAADDSGLPNDRFFAVRPEGSVSTLKIQRTERGDSAVYLCASSLTVGTADGYTFGSGTRLTVV.

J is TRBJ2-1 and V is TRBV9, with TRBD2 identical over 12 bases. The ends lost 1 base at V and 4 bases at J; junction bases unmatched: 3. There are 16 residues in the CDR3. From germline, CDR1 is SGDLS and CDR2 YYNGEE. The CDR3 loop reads CASSVIGTSGYNEQFF. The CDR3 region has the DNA TGTGCCAGCAGCGTAATCGGGACTAGCGGGTACAATGAGCAGTTCTTC.

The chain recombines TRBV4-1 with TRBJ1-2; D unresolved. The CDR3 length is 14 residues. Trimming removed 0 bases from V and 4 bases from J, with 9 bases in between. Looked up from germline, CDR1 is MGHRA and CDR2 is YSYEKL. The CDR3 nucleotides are TGCGCCAGCAGCCAAGAGGAGAGGCGCTATGGCTACACCTTC. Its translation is CASSQEERRYGYTF.

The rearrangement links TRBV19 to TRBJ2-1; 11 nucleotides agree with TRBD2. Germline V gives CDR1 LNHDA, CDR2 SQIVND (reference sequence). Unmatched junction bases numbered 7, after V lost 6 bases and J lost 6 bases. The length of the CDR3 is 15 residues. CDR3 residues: CASRQTSGALNEQFF. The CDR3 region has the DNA TGTGCCAGTAGACAGACTAGCGGGGCCCTCAATGAGCAGTTCTTC.

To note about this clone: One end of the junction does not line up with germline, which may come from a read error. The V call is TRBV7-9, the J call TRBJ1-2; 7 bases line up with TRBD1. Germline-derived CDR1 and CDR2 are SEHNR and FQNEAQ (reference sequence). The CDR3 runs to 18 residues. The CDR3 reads CSSSQLKAPGTVNYGYTF. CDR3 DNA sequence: TGTTCCAGCAGCCAACTCAAGGCCCCCGGGACAGTCAACTATGGCTACACCTTC.

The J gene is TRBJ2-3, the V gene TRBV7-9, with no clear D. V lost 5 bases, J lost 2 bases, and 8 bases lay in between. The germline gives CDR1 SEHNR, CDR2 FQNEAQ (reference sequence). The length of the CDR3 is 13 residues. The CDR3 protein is CASSPAYTDTQYF. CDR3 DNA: TGTGCCAGCAGCCCCGCGTACACAGATACGCAGTATTTT. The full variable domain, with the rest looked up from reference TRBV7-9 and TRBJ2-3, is DTGVSQNPRHKITKRGQNVTFRCDPISEHNRLYWYRQTLGQGPEFLTYFQNEAQLEKSRLLSDRFSAERPKGSFSTLEIQRTEQGDSAMYLCASSPAYTDTQYFGPGTRLTVL.

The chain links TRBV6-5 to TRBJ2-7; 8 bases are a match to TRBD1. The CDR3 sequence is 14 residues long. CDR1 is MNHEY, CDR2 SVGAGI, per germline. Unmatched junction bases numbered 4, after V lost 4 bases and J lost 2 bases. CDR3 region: CASSLGTGAYEQYF. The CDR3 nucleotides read TGTGCCAGCAGTTTGGGGACAGGCGCCTACGAGCAGTACTTC.